Listed below are T cell receptor beta chains from one sample, sequenced in a study of blood T cell repertoires in COVID-19. Using immunoSEQ multiplex PCR, the repertoire was profiled, and TCRdb retains in-frame clones only, with some absent. The table records fewer than 350,000 clones, roughly 85% of them present only once. Sequenced sample: PBMCs or T cells enriched from blood (not recorded which). The receptors were gathered from a woman aged 40-49 years who had recovered from COVID-19. The CDR3 runs from the conserved cysteine through the conserved F or W. A D gene is named only where the DNA matches it firmly. The listing skips clone size in some rows; elsewhere it reads once, few, many or a size class.

size: .; V: TRBV11-2; D: TRBD2; J: TRBJ2-1; CDR3: CASSLSELAEQFF; DNA: TGTGCCAGCAGCTTGTCGGAACTAGCGGAGCAGTTCTTC
size: .; V: TRBV21-1; D: .; J: TRBJ2-1; CDR3: CASSPHPAVDEQFF; DNA: TGTGCCAGCAGCCCCCACCCAGCGGTCGATGAGCAGTTCTTC
size: .; V: TRBV18; D: TRBD2; J: TRBJ2-1; CDR3: CASSPGLAGAGNEQFF; DNA: TGTGCCAGCTCTCCGGGACTAGCGGGAGCTGGCAATGAGCAGTTCTTC
size: .; V: TRBV7-2; D: TRBD1; J: TRBJ1-2; CDR3: CASSFDSGTGGNYGYTF; DNA: TGTGCCAGCAGCTTTGACTCCGGGACAGGGGGCAACTATGGCTACACCTTC
size: .; V: TRBV18; D: .; J: TRBJ2-2; CDR3: CASSPLPGEIPGELFF; DNA: TGTGCCAGCTCACCACTTCCAGGGGAAATTCCCGGGGAGCTGTTTTTT
size: once; V: TRBV6-2/TRBV6-3; D: .; J: TRBJ2-5; CDR3: CASSPAGANQETQYF; DNA: TGTGCCAGCAGCCCGGCAGGGGCTAACCAAGAGACCCAGTACTTC
size: .; V: TRBV2; D: .; J: TRBJ1-1; CDR3: CASTVGQPNTEAFF; DNA: TGTGCCAGCACAGTAGGACAGCCGAACACTGAAGCTTTCTTT
size: few; V: TRBV4-1; D: TRBD1; J: TRBJ2-3; CDR3: CASSLNPGQGDTQYF; DNA: TGCGCCAGCAGCCTAAACCCGGGACAGGGTGATACGCAGTATTTT
size: .; V: TRBV19; D: TRBD1; J: TRBJ1-5; CDR3: CASSQGVQPQHF; DNA: TGTGCCAGTAGCCAGGGGGTTCAGCCCCAGCATTTT
size: .; V: TRBV28; D: .; J: TRBJ1-4; CDR3: CASSRWGANEKLFF; DNA: TGTGCCAGCAGTCGGTGGGGGGCTAATGAAAAACTGTTTTTT
size: .; V: TRBV4-1; D: TRBD1; J: TRBJ1-5; CDR3: CASSQDSGGAGQPQHF; DNA: TGCGCCAGCAGCCAAGATTCAGGGGGCGCGGGTCAGCCCCAGCATTTT
size: .; V: TRBV4-3; D: TRBD2; J: TRBJ2-7; CDR3: CASSQLLAASYEQYF; DNA: TGCGCCAGCAGCCAATTACTAGCGGCCTCCTACGAGCAGTACTTC
size: .; V: TRBV6-6; D: TRBD1; J: TRBJ2-3; CDR3: CASRQGARTDTQYF; DNA: TGTGCCAGCAGGCAGGGGGCTCGCACAGATACGCAGTATTTT
size: .; V: TRBV27; D: .; J: TRBJ2-7; CDR3: CASSLIDREGEQYF; DNA: TGTGCCAGCTCCCTTATAGATCGAGAGGGCGAGCAGTACTTC
size: once; V: TRBV3-1/TRBV3-2; D: TRBD2; J: TRBJ2-3; CDR3: CASRGTSGTDTQYF; DNA: TGTGCCAGCCGCGGGACTAGCGGGACAGATACGCAGTATTTT
size: .; V: TRBV4-1; D: TRBD2; J: TRBJ2-1; CDR3: CASSQGQFGAGGPSYNEQFF; DNA: TGCGCCAGCAGCCAAGGACAGTTCGGGGCGGGAGGGCCCTCCTACAATGAGCAGTTCTTC
size: .; V: TRBV6-2/TRBV6-3; D: .; J: TRBJ2-7; CDR3: CASSYSPSGTYEQYF; DNA: TGTGCCAGCAGTTACTCCCCAAGCGGCACCTACGAGCAGTACTTC
size: .; V: TRBV6-2/TRBV6-3; D: .; J: TRBJ2-3; CDR3: CASSLGAADTQYF; DNA: TGTGCCAGCAGTTTAGGGGCGGCAGATACGCAGTATTTT
size: few; V: TRBV3-1/TRBV3-2; D: TRBD2; J: TRBJ2-7; CDR3: CASSQGRGRHSYEQYF; DNA: TGTGCCAGCAGCCAAGGCCGCGGGAGGCACTCCTACGAGCAGTACTTC
size: .; V: TRBV19; D: .; J: TRBJ2-3; CDR3: CASSDRTDADTQYF; DNA: TGTGCCAGTAGTGACAGAACGGACGCAGATACGCAGTATTTT
size: .; V: TRBV12-3/TRBV12-4; D: .; J: TRBJ2-7; CDR3: CASSFRRGYEQYF; DNA: TGTGCCAGCAGTTTTCGCAGGGGATACGAGCAGTACTTC
size: .; V: TRBV19; D: .; J: TRBJ2-3; CDR3: CASSKDYLGTDTQYF; DNA: TGTGCCAGTAGTAAGGACTATCTGGGCACAGATACGCAGTATTTT
size: .; V: TRBV2; D: TRBD1; J: TRBJ1-4; CDR3: CASSAPRDRIMKKLFF; DNA: TGTGCCAGCAGTGCCCCCCGGGACAGGATAATGAAAAAACTGTTTTTT
size: .; V: TRBV2; D: .; J: TRBJ2-7; CDR3: CASSEAGRSYEQYF; DNA: TGTGCCAGCAGTGAGGCGGGAAGATCCTACGAGCAGTACTTC
size: .; V: TRBV18; D: .; J: TRBJ1-1; CDR3: CASSTDRNTEAFF; DNA: TGTGCCAGCTCCACGGACAGGAACACTGAAGCTTTCTTT
size: .; V: TRBV6-2/TRBV6-3; D: .; J: TRBJ2-7; CDR3: CASSYPGKASYEQYF; DNA: TGTGCCAGCAGTTACCCGGGGAAAGCCTCCTACGAGCAGTACTTC
size: .; V: TRBV25-1; D: .; J: TRBJ2-5; CDR3: CASSEYGRLNFVAETQYF; DNA: TGTGCCAGCAGTGAATATGGCCGACTAAATTTTGTGGCAGAGACCCAGTACTTC
size: .; V: TRBV27; D: TRBD2; J: TRBJ2-3; CDR3: CASSLGPSGTDTQYF; DNA: TGTGCCAGCAGTTTAGGGCCTAGCGGAACAGATACGCAGTATTTT
size: .; V: TRBV11-2; D: TRBD2; J: TRBJ2-5; CDR3: CASSLGTSGRAVGETQYF; DNA: TGTGCCAGCAGCTTAGGGACTAGCGGGAGGGCCGTCGGGGAGACCCAGTACTTC
size: .; V: TRBV12-3/TRBV12-4; D: .; J: TRBJ2-3; CDR3: CASTDRGTDTQYF; DNA: TGTGCCAGCACCGATCGGGGCACAGATACGCAGTATTTT
size: few; V: TRBV2; D: .; J: TRBJ1-5; CDR3: CASTGLNSNQPQHF; DNA: TGTGCCAGCACGGGACTTAATAGCAATCAGCCCCAGCATTTT
size: .; V: TRBV28; D: .; J: TRBJ1-2; CDR3: CASRRGGIKTNYGYTF; DNA: TGTGCCAGCAGACGCGGGGGGATCAAAACTAACTATGGCTACACCTTC
size: .; V: TRBV11-1; D: .; J: TRBJ2-1; CDR3: CASSVGGTYNEQFF; DNA: TGTGCCAGCAGCGTCGGCGGCACCTACAATGAGCAGTTCTTC
size: .; V: TRBV6-5; D: .; J: TRBJ1-3; CDR3: CASRLPSGNTIYF; DNA: TGTGCCAGCAGACTCCCCTCTGGAAACACCATATATTTT
size: .; V: TRBV28; D: TRBD2; J: TRBJ2-6; CDR3: CASSLAGADSGANVLTF; DNA: TGTGCCAGCAGCTTAGCGGGAGCCGACTCTGGGGCCAACGTCCTGACTTTC
size: .; V: TRBV6-5; D: TRBD1; J: TRBJ1-2; CDR3: CASSYLGQGVVYTF; DNA: TGTGCCAGCAGTTACCTTGGACAGGGGGTCGTCTACACCTTC
size: .; V: TRBV28; D: TRBD1; J: TRBJ1-2; CDR3: CASSLPPTGNYGYTF; DNA: TGTGCCAGCAGTTTACCCCCGACAGGGAACTATGGCTACACCTTC
size: .; V: TRBV4-3; D: TRBD2; J: TRBJ2-1; CDR3: CASSQSLGAGGNYNEQFF; DNA: TGCGCCAGCAGCCAATCCCTGGGAGCGGGAGGCAACTACAATGAGCAGTTCTTC
size: few; V: TRBV29-1; D: TRBD2; J: TRBJ2-1; CDR3: CSVGTSGASSYNEQFF; DNA: TGCAGCGTAGGGACTAGCGGAGCGAGCTCCTACAATGAGCAGTTCTTC
size: .; V: TRBV6-5; D: .; J: TRBJ1-2; CDR3: CASSYLRVANYGYTF; DNA: TGTGCCAGCAGTTATTTGAGGGTTGCTAACTATGGCTACACCTTC
size: .; V: TRBV11-2; D: TRBD2; J: TRBJ2-1; CDR3: CASSLRAGGDAEQFF; DNA: TGTGCCAGCAGCTTACGTGCGGGAGGGGATGCTGAGCAGTTCTTC
size: .; V: TRBV28; D: .; J: TRBJ1-5; CDR3: CATYGVAQHF; DNA: TGTGCCACCTACGGGGTAGCCCAGCATTTT
size: .; V: TRBV6-2/TRBV6-3; D: .; J: TRBJ2-7; CDR3: CASTPKARTLSGEQYF; DNA: TGTGCCAGCACCCCTAAAGCGAGAACCCTATCGGGCGAGCAGTACTTC
size: .; V: TRBV20-1; D: .; J: TRBJ2-3; CDR3: CSAWPDTQYF; DNA: TGCAGTGCTTGGCCAGATACGCAGTATTTT
size: .; V: TRBV5-4; D: .; J: TRBJ2-5; CDR3: CASSLWGRGQETQYF; DNA: TGTGCCAGCAGCTTGTGGGGCAGGGGCCAAGAGACCCAGTACTTC
size: .; V: TRBV19; D: TRBD2; J: TRBJ2-1; CDR3: CASSIRPGTSGLGRAHNEQFF; DNA: TGTGCCAGTAGTATCCGCCCCGGGACTAGCGGTTTGGGGAGGGCACACAATGAGCAGTTCTTC
size: .; V: TRBV7-9; D: .; J: TRBJ2-7; CDR3: CASRRDSGSYEQYF; DNA: TGTGCCAGCCGGAGGGACAGCGGCTCCTACGAGCAGTACTTC